A single T cell receptor beta chain is shown here with its context. The data stem from a study of shared clonotypes between healthy human individuals. The V gene lost 1 base and the J gene lost 6 bases, with 13 bases spanning the gap. This CDR3 has 14 amino acids. The V gene's germline CDR1 is SGHTA and CDR2 FQGNSA. Sequencing used immunoSEQ multiplex PCR; TCRdb keeps in-frame clones, though not all of them. The table includes 1.6 million or so clones, roughly 96% detected once. The sample taken for sequencing was naive CD4+ T cells sorted from blood. This sample's subset: CD45RA+ positively selected. V gene TRBV7-2 combines with J gene TRBJ2-7; unclear D gene. The sequence came from a man aged 25 to 45 in good health. This chain's CDR3 is CASSLGWVPGEQYF. CDR3 nucleotide sequence: TGTGCCAGCAGCTTAGGATGGGTTCCGGGCGAGCAGTACTTC.